This TCR beta chain was found in a study of blood T cell repertoires in COVID-19. Study overall: Acute and convalescent COVID-19 specimens originated in the United States, Italy and Spain. T cells, B-cell-depleted T cells, or PBMCs supplied cDNA or gDNA.

Sequenced by immunoSEQ multiplex PCR; TCRdb stores in-frame clones only, minus some. The table shows around 250,000 clones, with roughly 80% occurring only once. The cohort comprised adults aged about 18 to 100 years residing in 20 to 25 US areas. Individuals in the exposed group had encountered a COVID-19 case within 2 weeks preceding study entry. CDR1 SGHRS and CDR2 YFSETQ come from the germline V gene. J gave up 2 bases and V 8 bases, and 4 bases lay outside the gene matches. The CDR3 contains 13 residues. The chain combines TRBV5-1 with TRBJ2-1; TRBD1 matches at 7 bases. The source material was PBMCs or T cells enriched from blood (not recorded which). This TCR was recovered from a man between 40 and 49 years old who had been exposed to COVID-19. The CDR3 loop is CASGQVAYNEQFF. CDR3 DNA sequence: TGCGCCAGTGGACAGGTGGCCTACAATGAGCAGTTCTTC.